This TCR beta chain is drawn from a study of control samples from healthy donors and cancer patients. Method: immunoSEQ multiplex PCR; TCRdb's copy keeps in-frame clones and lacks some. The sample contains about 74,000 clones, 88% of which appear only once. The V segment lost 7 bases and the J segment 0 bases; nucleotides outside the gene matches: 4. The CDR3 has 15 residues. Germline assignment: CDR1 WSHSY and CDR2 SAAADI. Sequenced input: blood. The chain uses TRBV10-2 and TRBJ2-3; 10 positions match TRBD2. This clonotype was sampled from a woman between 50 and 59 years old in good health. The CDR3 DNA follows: TGCGCCAGCATGCTAGCGGGGGAGAGCACAGATACGCAGTATTTT. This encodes CASMLAGESTDTQYF.